A single sample is the source of the 12 T cell receptor beta chains below, sequenced in a study of monozygotic twins with inflammatory bowel disease. TCRdb reworked the 5' RACE reads into one entry per CDR3 protein, no DNA. The sample includes about 300,000 distinct CDR3 sequences. Input material: blood. The receptors derive from a human donor with ulcerative colitis or Crohn's disease, or a healthy co-twin of an affected twin (not recorded which).

The rearrangement joins TRBV12-3 or TRBV12-4 to TRBJ1-2. The CDR3 is 14 residues long. The CDR3 protein is CASSLVGNNYGYTF.

The chain recombines TRBV7-3 with TRBJ2-2; absent DNA, TCRdb's TRBD2 call cannot be checked. This CDR3 has 14 amino acids. Germline CDR1 reads SGHTA; CDR2 reads FQGTGA. The CDR3 sequence: CASSATSGGGELFF.

The chain recombines TRBV7-9 with TRBJ2-7. Per the germline V gene, CDR1 is SEHNR and CDR2 is FQNEAQ (reference sequence). CDR3 length: 15 amino acids. The CDR3 protein is CASSLVGGSSYEQYF.

This chain connects TRBV12-3 or TRBV12-4 to TRBJ2-1; TCRdb designates TRBD1, a call that cannot be tested without DNA. The CDR3 sequence is 13 residues long. This CDR3 reads CASSIGQNNEQFF.

The chain employs TRBV7-2 and TRBJ2-7; TCRdb's D gene call, TRBD2, goes unchecked for lack of DNA. Germline CDR1 and CDR2: SGHTA and FQGNSA. There are 15 residues in the CDR3. The CDR3 protein is CASSPLAGPSYEQYF.

V gene TRBV6-1 combines with J gene TRBJ2-2; TCRdb's D call of TRBD1 is untestable without DNA. The CDR3 consists of 14 residues. Germline-derived CDR1 and CDR2 are MNHNS and SASEGT. The CDR3 protein is CASRTKQGIGELFF.

The chain carries TRBV6-6 and TRBJ1-4; TCRdb proposes TRBD1, but this gene call is untestable without DNA. Per the germline V gene, CDR1 is MNHNY and CDR2 is SVGAGI (reference sequence). The CDR3 contains 13 residues. Here the CDR3 reads CASRTGVGEKLFF.

The J gene is TRBJ1-3, the V gene TRBV20-1. Germline V gene sequence: CDR1 DFQATT, CDR2 SNEGSKA (reference sequence). CDR3 length: 15 amino acids. CDR3 loop: CSARDKGLLRNTIYF.

CDR3 sequence reads: CASKDSSGANVLTF. The chain has TRBV6-2 or TRBV6-3 and TRBJ2-6. The CDR3 is 14 residues long. The germline CDR1 and CDR2 sequences are MNHEY and SVGEGT.

CDR3 loop: CATQEGENYEQYF. The chain joins TRBV9 to TRBJ2-7; the D call of TRBD1 rests on TCRdb alone, since no DNA is present to check it. The CDR3 consists of 13 residues. Germline V gene sequence: CDR1 SGDLS, CDR2 YYNGEE.

The chain combines TRBV7-2 with TRBJ2-7. Per germline, CDR1 SGHTA and CDR2 FQGNSA. The CDR3 contains 14 residues. This CDR3 reads CASSLRDSFYEQYF.

The chain has TRBV20-1 and TRBJ2-1; absent DNA, TCRdb's TRBD2 call cannot be checked. CDR1 is DFQATT, CDR2 SNEGSKA, per germline (reference sequence). The CDR3 contains 13 residues. The CDR3 is CSALAGGSYEQFF.